A single T cell receptor beta chain is shown here with its context. Primed by a sample-barcoded 5' primer and a J-beta primer mix, a second PCR proceeded for roughly 7 to 11 cycles. Any given sample supplied a minimum of 2.5 million CDR3-containing paired-end reads. TCRdb reprocessed the 5' RACE reads via MiXCR and lists one record per CDR3 protein. Here the sample spans fewer than 2 million distinct CDR3 sequences, around 40% being singletons. The sample comes from a study of blood T cells in healthy people across ages. Isolated per sample were at least 6.5 million PBMCs. The clonotype comes from a human donor in good health. The sequenced material came from blood.

The CDR3 is CASDKDRGGGYTF. The CDR3 region has the DNA TGTGCCAGCGATAAGGACAGGGGCGGTGGCTACACCTTC. This chain links TRBV2 with TRBJ1-2, with TRBD1 matching 9 bases. Trimming cost V 8 bases and J 7 bases; bases outside gene matches: 8. Germline CDR1 reads SNHLY; CDR2 reads FYNNEI. The CDR3 totals 13 residues.